Listed below are T cell receptor beta chains from one sample, sequenced in a study of T-cell reconstitution after alpha-beta-depleted transplantation in children. TCRdb itself ran the PCR reads through MiXCR, one entry per CDR3 protein. Among 280,000 or so distinct CDR3 sequences listed, approximately 10% were seen once. The sequencing here drew on peripheral blood, taken 180 days after TCRalphabeta/CD19-depleted stem cell transplant. The receptor set was obtained from a male patient between 2 and 15 years old who had a stem cell transplant for chronic granulomatous disease, so the T cells may come from the graft donor. Each CDR3 is given with its conserved first and last residue. A D gene is named only where the DNA matches it firmly. Where a row states a size, it is once, few, many or the class of an expanded clone; other rows omit it.

>many|TRBJ2-3|TRBD2|TRBV11-1
TGTGCCAGCAGTGCCTCAGGGACTAGCGGCCGCTATGTTGCAGATACGCAGTATTTT
CASSASGTSGRYVADTQYF
>few|TRBJ2-4|.|TRBV19
TGTGCCAGTAGTTTTGTTAGGAACATTCAGTACTTC
CASSFVRNIQYF
>many|TRBJ2-3|TRBD2|TRBV4-3
TGCGCCAGCAGCCAAGATCCTAGCGGGGGGCTTTCTGGTGATACGCAGTATTTT
CASSQDPSGGLSGDTQYF
>many|TRBJ2-5|TRBD2|TRBV7-2
TGTGCCAGCAGTACGTACAGCGGGAGTGTCGAGACCCAGTACTTC
CASSTYSGSVETQYF
>many|TRBJ1-1|TRBD1|TRBV4-1
TGCGCCAGCAGCCGCCTACAGGGGTACACTGAAGCTTTCTTT
CASSRLQGYTEAFF
>many|TRBJ2-7|TRBD2|TRBV10-3
TGTGCCATCAGTGAGATGACTAGCGGGGGCTCCTACGAGCAGTACTTC
CAISEMTSGGSYEQYF
>many|TRBJ2-2|.|TRBV29-1
TGCAGCGTTGTAGAGGGGCCCAACACCGGGGAGCTGTTTTTT
CSVVEGPNTGELFF
>many|TRBJ2-4|.|TRBV5-1
TGCGCCAGCAGCTTGGGACTCGTAGCCAAAAACATTCAGTACTTC
CASSLGLVAKNIQYF
>many|TRBJ1-2|.|TRBV3-1
TGTGCCAGCAGCCAAGGGAGAGAGCCCAGGAACTATGGCTACACCTTC
CASSQGREPRNYGYTF
>many|TRBJ2-7|.|TRBV11-2
TGTGCCAGCAGTTCCCTTAAGGGATCCTACGAGCAGTACTTC
CASSSLKGSYEQYF
>few|TRBJ2-5|.|TRBV5-1
TGCGCCAGCAGCTTTAGGGCGAGCCTCCAAGAGACCCAGTACTTC
CASSFRASLQETQYF
>many|TRBJ2-7|.|TRBV2
TGTGCCAGCAGTATATCCTACGAGCAGTACTTC
CASSISYEQYF
>many|TRBJ1-1|.|TRBV28
TGTGCCAGCAGTTTAGGAGGCAGGGTGAACACTGAAGCTTTCTTT
CASSLGGRVNTEAFF
>many|TRBJ2-7|TRBD1|TRBV6-1
TGTGCCAGCAGCCAGGACAGGGGGCGGTACGAGCAGTACTTC
CASSQDRGRYEQYF
>many|TRBJ1-1|.|TRBV20-1
TGCAGTGCCATGGGTATAGGAGGGACGAACACTGAAGCTTTCTTT
CSAMGIGGTNTEAFF
>many|TRBJ1-5|.|TRBV6-4
TGTGCCAGCAGTGACGAGGGTTCGAGCAATCAGCCCCAGCATTTT
CASSDEGSSNQPQHF
>many|TRBJ2-3|TRBD2|TRBV5-1
TGCGCCAGCAGCTTGGTCCCCCCCGGGAGCGGGGGCACAGATACGCAGTATTTT
CASSLVPPGSGGTDTQYF
>medium-sized|TRBJ1-1|.|TRBV4-3
TGCGCCAGCAGCCAGTGGGGGAACACTGAAGCTTTCTTT
CASSQWGNTEAFF
>many|TRBJ2-3|.|TRBV20-1
TGCAGTGCTAGACCACCGCTATACACAGATACGCAGTATTTT
CSARPPLYTDTQYF
>many|TRBJ2-7|TRBD2|TRBV10-3
TGTGCCATCAAGCTGACTAGCGGGAGCTACGAGCAGTACTTC
CAIKLTSGSYEQYF
>many|TRBJ1-5|.|TRBV5-1
TGCGCCAGCAGCCCGAGGGGGAATCAGCCCCAGCATTTT
CASSPRGNQPQHF
>many|TRBJ2-1|.|TRBV7-6
TGTGCCAGCAGCTTAGGGGGTCTTGAGCAGTTCTTC
CASSLGGLEQFF
>.|TRBJ2-1|TRBD2|TRBV2
TGTGCCAGCAGTGACCCGGGACTAGCGGGGGTTGAGCAGTTCTTC
CASSDPGLAGVEQFF
>many|TRBJ2-4|.|TRBV5-6
TGTGCCAGCAGCTTTACCAAGGGTAGCAGGAACATTCAGTACTTC
CASSFTKGSRNIQYF
>many|TRBJ1-6|.|TRBV6-5
TGTGCCAGCAGTTACTCGAGTCAGACCGGTGGGCCCCTCCACTTT
CASSYSSQTGGPLHF
>few|TRBJ2-5|.|TRBV2
TGTGCCAGCAGCCCCAGCCGGACAGAGGCATTCCAAGAGACCCAGTACTTC
CASSPSRTEAFQETQYF
>many|TRBJ2-6|TRBD2|TRBV27
TGTGCCAGCAGTCGGGGGGTTTCTGGGGCCAACGTCCTGACTTTC
CASSRGVSGANVLTF
>many|TRBJ2-7|TRBD2|TRBV6-2/TRBV6-3
TGTGCCAGCAGCACCAAGACTAGCGGGTACTCCTACGAGCAGTACTTC
CASSTKTSGYSYEQYF
>.|TRBJ2-1|.|TRBV20-1
TGCAGTGCTAGGTTCCCCGTTGGGCAGTTCTTC
CSARFPVGQFF
>few|TRBJ2-1|.|TRBV11-3
TGTGCCAGCGTTAGCTCTGAGCAGTTCTTC
CASVSSEQFF
>many|TRBJ2-7|TRBD1|TRBV7-2
TGTGCCAGCAGCTTAGCACAGGGGGCGCGGGAGCAGTACTTC
CASSLAQGAREQYF
>few|TRBJ2-1|TRBD2|TRBV28
TGTGCCAGCAGCAGTCACGGGCTAGCGGGAGGGCCATTTCATGAGCAGTTCTTC
CASSSHGLAGGPFHEQFF
>many|TRBJ2-4|.|TRBV28
TGTGCCAGCAGTACAAGGCGCAAAAACATTCAGTACTTC
CASSTRRKNIQYF
>many|TRBJ1-5|.|TRBV27
TGTGCCAGCAGTTTATCAGGGGCAGGGGTATTTCGGCCCCAGCATTTT
CASSLSGAGVFRPQHF
>many|TRBJ2-1|.|TRBV4-1
TGCGCCAGCAGCCAAGGCGGCAGATACAATGAGCAGTTCTTC
CASSQGGRYNEQFF
>many|TRBJ2-1|.|TRBV20-1
TGCAGTGCTAGAGATCGTCTAATGGGGCCCTACAATGAGCAGTTCTTC
CSARDRLMGPYNEQFF
>few|TRBJ2-1|.|TRBV12-3/TRBV12-4
TGTGCCAGCAGGTACAGGGAACACAATGAGCAGTTCTTC
CASRYREHNEQFF